The 8 T cell receptor beta chains given below trace back to one sample, sequenced in a study of T-cell memory formation after mild COVID-19. In TCRdb, the 5' RACE reads were re-called with MiXCR into one record per CDR3 protein. Of roughly 150,000 distinct CDR3 sequences in the sample, approximately 13% are singletons; the top ten hold roughly 3.4%. The source material was PBMCs or a T cell subset sorted from them (not recorded which). These receptors were obtained from a man aged 18-30 years who had mild COVID-19 (a few samples of this study predate the infection). Cell type and time point are not known.

The gene calls are TRBV5-1 and TRBJ2-2; D is unclear. V was cut by 4 bases and J by 5 bases, with 18 bases left in between. CDR1 is SGHRS and CDR2 is YFSETQ in the germline V gene. This CDR3 region has 16 residues. CDR3: CASSPRTAIGTGELFF. CDR3 sequence (DNA): TGCGCCAGCAGCCCTAGGACCGCCATAGGGACCGGGGAGCTGTTTTTT.

This clonotype has a handful of counts. This sequence joins TRBV6-4 and TRBJ2-1, with a tentative D call TRBD1 (5 bases). V shed 8 bases and J shed 16 bases, with 12 bases lying between them. There are 9 residues in the CDR3. Germline-derived CDR1 and CDR2 are MRHNA and SNTAGT. This CDR3 is CASQVQEFF. CDR3 DNA: TGTGCCAGCCAGGTACAGGAATTCTTC.

V usage is TRBV12-3 or TRBV12-4 and J usage is TRBJ2-2, with 10 nucleotides matching TRBD2. The J segment lost 6 bases and the V segment lost 7 bases, leaving 8 bases of the junction unmatched. The CDR3 sequence is 15 residues long. This CDR3 reads CASNPLAGAAGELFF. CDR3 nucleotide sequence: TGTGCCAGCAACCCGCTAGCGGGGGCAGCCGGGGAGCTGTTTTTT.

The V and J genes are TRBV4-2 and TRBJ1-2; 9 nucleotides match TRBD1. Germline CDR1 reads LGHNA; CDR2 reads YNFKEQ. The CDR3 runs to 14 residues. J gave up 4 bases and V 2 bases, and 2 bases lay outside the gene matches. The CDR3 reads CASSQKQGAYGYTF. The CDR3 bases are TGTGCCAGCAGCCAAAAACAGGGGGCCTATGGCTACACCTTC.

V usage is TRBV6-6 and J usage is TRBJ1-2, with D possibly being TRBD1 (6 bases). The germline CDR1 and CDR2 sequences are MNHNY and SVGAGI (reference sequence). Between the trimmed V and J ends, which lost 5 bases and 4 bases, there was a span of 14 bases. This CDR3 has 14 amino acids. CDR3 region: CASSPPDSSYGYTF. The DNA for the CDR3 is TGTGCCAGCAGTCCCCCGGACAGTTCCTATGGCTACACCTTC.

This clonotype occurred a few times. The CDR3 sequence is CASSLDGQLYQETQYF. In DNA, the CDR3 is TGCGCCAGCAGCTTGGATGGACAGCTGTACCAAGAGACCCAGTACTTC. The chain combines TRBV5-1 with TRBJ2-5, with D perhaps matching TRBD1 (6 bases). V lost 0 bases and J lost 0, with 12 bases in between. This CDR3 region has 16 residues. Germline loops: CDR1 SGHRS, CDR2 YFSETQ. Together with reference TRBV5-1 and TRBJ2-5, the CDR3 gives the full variable domain: KAGVTQTPRYLIKTRGQQVTLSCSPISGHRSVSWYQQTPGQGLQFLFEYFSETQRNKGNFPGRFSGRQFSNSRSEMNVSTLELGDSALYLCASSLDGQLYQETQYFGPGTRLLVL.

This clonotype has a handful of counts. V gene TRBV24-1 combines with J gene TRBJ2-2, with 7 bases matching TRBD1. The CDR3 consists of 16 residues. The germline V gene encodes CDR1 KGHDR and CDR2 SFDVKD. The V and J ends lost 2 bases and 7 bases, in that order; junction bases with no gene match: 9. CDR3 protein: CATSDSHRGQHGELFF. CDR3 DNA sequence: TGTGCCACCAGTGATTCCCACAGGGGTCAACACGGGGAGCTGTTTTTT.

This clonotype was detected only a few times. The gene calls are TRBV7-9 and TRBJ1-1; no clear D. The CDR3 extends over 10 amino acids. Germline V lookup: CDR1 SEHNR, CDR2 FQNEAQ (reference sequence). V shed 5 bases and J shed 11 bases, with 9 bases lying between them. CDR3 in DNA: TGTGCCAGCAGCGGCACCGAGGCTTTCTTT. Its protein product is CASSGTEAFF.